This T cell receptor beta chain was retrieved from a study of STAT3 mutations in large granular lymphocyte leukemia. General study points: Every T-cell large granular lymphocyte leukemia patient had at least one immunodominant TCR beta clonotype.

Germline CDR1 reads SGHVS; CDR2 reads FQNEAQ. This CDR3 contains 16 residues. The V gene lost 5 bases and the J gene lost 0 bases, with 11 bases spanning the gap. Comment on this clone: What it binds is unknown.

TCRdb's copy holds only in-frame clones and misses some; the assay was immunoSEQ multiplex PCR. This sample carries approximately 45,000 clones, roughly 81% of them seen once, and the ten largest clones take approximately 0.41%. The chain combines TRBV7-8 with TRBJ2-6; D tentatively reads TRBD1 or TRBD2 (5 bases each). The receptor was isolated from a human donor with T large granular lymphocyte leukemia. Some clones in this sample may be carry-over from other donors' samples. The sequenced sample consisted of PBMCs. CDR3 sequence: CASSEGRNSGANVLTF. The CDR3, as DNA: TGTGCCAGCAGCGAGGGACGGAACTCTGGGGCCAACGTCCTGACTTTC. Supplemented by reference TRBV7-8 and TRBJ2-6, the full variable domain reads GAGVSQSPRYKVAKRGQDVALRCDPISGHVSLFWYQQALGQGPEFLTYFQNEAQLDKSGLPSDRFFAERPEGSVSTLKIQRTQQEDSAVYLCASSEGRNSGANVLTFGAGSRLTVL.